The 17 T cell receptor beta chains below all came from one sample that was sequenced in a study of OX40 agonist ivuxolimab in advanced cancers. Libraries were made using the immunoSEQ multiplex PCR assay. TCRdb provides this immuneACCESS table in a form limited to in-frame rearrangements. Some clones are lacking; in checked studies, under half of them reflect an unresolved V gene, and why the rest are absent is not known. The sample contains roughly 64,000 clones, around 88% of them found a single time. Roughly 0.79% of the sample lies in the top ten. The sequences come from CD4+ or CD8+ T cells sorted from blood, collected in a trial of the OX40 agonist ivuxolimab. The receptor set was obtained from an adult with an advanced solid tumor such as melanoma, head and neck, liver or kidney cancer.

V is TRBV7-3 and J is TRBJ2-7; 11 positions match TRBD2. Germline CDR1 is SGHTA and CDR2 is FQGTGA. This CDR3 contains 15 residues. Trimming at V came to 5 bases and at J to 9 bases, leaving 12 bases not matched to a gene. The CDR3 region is CASSLGTSGPSVQYF. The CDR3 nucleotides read TGTGCCAGCAGCCTCGGGACTAGCGGACCCTCGGTGCAGTACTTC.

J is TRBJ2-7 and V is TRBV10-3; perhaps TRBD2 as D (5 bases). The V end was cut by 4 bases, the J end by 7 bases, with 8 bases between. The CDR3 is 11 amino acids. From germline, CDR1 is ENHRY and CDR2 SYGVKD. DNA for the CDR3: TGTGCCATCAGTGTCACGGGGGAGCAGTACTTC. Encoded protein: CAISVTGEQYF.

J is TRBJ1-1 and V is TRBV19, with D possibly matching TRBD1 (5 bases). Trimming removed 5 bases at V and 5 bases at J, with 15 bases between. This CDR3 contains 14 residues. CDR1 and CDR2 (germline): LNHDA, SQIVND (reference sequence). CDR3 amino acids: CASSPTGAGTEAFF. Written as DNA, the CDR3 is TGTGCCAGTAGTCCAACCGGGGCCGGGACTGAAGCTTTCTTT.

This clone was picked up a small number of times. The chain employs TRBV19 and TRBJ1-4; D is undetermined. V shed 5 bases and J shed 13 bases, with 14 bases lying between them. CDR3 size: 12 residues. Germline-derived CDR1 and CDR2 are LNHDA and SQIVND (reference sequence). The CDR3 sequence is CASSAVGYGLFF. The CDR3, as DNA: TGTGCCAGTAGTGCTGTTGGATACGGACTGTTTTTT. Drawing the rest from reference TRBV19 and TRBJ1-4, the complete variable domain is DGGITQSPKYLFRKEGQNVTLSCEQNLNHDAMYWYRQDPGQGLRLIYYSQIVNDFQKGDIAEGYSVSREKKESFPLTVTSAQKNPTAFYLCASSAVGYGLFFGSGTQLSVL.

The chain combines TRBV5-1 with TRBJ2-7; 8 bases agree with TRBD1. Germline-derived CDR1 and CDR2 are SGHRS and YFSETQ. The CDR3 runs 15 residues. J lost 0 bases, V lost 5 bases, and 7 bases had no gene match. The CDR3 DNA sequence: TGCGCCAGCAGGACAGGGGAGCTTGCCTCCTACGAGCAGTACTTC. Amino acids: CASRTGELASYEQYF. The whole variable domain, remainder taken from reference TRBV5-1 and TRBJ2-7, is KAGVTQTPRYLIKTRGQQVTLSCSPISGHRSVSWYQQTPGQGLQFLFEYFSETQRNKGNFPGRFSGRQFSNSRSEMNVSTLELGDSALYLCASRTGELASYEQYFGPGTRLTVT.

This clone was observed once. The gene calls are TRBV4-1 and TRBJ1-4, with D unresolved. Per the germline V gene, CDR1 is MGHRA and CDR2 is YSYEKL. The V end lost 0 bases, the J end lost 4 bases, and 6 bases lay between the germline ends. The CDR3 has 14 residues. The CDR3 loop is CASSQEGLNEKLFF. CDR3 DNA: TGCGCCAGCAGCCAAGAAGGACTTAATGAAAAACTGTTTTTT.

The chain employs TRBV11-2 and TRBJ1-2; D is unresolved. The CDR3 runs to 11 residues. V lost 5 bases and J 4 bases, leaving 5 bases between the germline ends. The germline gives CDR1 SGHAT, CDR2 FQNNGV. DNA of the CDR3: TGTGCCAGCAGCCAGAGCTATGGCTACACCTTC. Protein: CASSQSYGYTF.

The CDR3 bases are TGTGCCAGCACAGGGGCCGTGACAGATACGCAGTATTTT. Translated, it gives CASTGAVTDTQYF. The chain combines TRBV6-5 with TRBJ2-3; tentatively, D is TRBD1 (6 bases). This CDR3 is built from 13 residues. Germline values: CDR1 MNHEY, CDR2 SVGAGI. V dropped 7 bases and J dropped 3 bases, with 11 bases sitting between them.

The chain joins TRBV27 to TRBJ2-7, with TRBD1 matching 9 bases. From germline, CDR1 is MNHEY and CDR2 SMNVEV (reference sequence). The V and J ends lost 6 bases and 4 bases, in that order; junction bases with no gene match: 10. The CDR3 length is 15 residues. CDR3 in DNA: TGTGCCAGCAGCCTCGGACAGGGGAGACGTTACGAGCAGTACTTC. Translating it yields CASSLGQGRRYEQYF.

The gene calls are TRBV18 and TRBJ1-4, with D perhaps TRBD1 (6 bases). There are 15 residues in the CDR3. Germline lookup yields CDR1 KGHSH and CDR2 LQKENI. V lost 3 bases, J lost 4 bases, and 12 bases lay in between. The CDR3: CASSPGAGDNEKLFF. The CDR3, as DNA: TGTGCCAGCTCACCTGGGGCAGGGGATAATGAAAAACTGTTTTTT.

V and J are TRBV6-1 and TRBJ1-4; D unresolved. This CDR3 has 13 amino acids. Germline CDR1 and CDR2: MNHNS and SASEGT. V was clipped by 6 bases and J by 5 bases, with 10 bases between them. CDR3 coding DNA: TGTGCCAGCAGAGGGCCGCCCAATGAAAAACTGTTTTTT. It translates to CASRGPPNEKLFF.

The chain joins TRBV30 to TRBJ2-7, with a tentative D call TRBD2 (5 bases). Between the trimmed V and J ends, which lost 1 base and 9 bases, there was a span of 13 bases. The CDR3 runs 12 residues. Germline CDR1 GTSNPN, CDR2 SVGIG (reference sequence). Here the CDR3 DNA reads TGTGCCTGGAGTGGAGGGAGTTCGGGGCAGTACTTC. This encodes CAWSGGSSGQYF. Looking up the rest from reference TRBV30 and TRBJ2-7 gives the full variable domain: SQTIHQWPATLVQPVGSPLSLECTVEGTSNPNLYWYRQAAGRGLQLLFYSVGIGQISSEVPQNLSASRPQDRQFILSSKKLLLSDSGFYLCAWSGGSSGQYFGPGTRLTVT.

The DNA of the CDR3 is TGCGCCAGCAGCCCCTCGGGGTTGGAGACCCAGTACTTC. This gives the protein CASSPSGLETQYF. The chain joins TRBV5-1 to TRBJ2-5; tentative D call: TRBD2 (5 bases). The V gene lost 4 bases and the J gene lost 5 bases, with 12 bases spanning the gap. Germline-derived CDR1 and CDR2 are SGHRS and YFSETQ. CDR3 length equals 13 residues.

The CDR3 DNA reads TGTGCCAGCAGCTTCACTAGTCGTTTCACAGATACGCAGTATTTT. Its protein is CASSFTSRFTDTQYF. The J gene is TRBJ2-3, the V gene TRBV5-6; a weak D match, TRBD2 (5 bases). This CDR3 has 15 amino acids. With 2 bases removed from V and 2 bases from J, the gap between germline ends came to 12 bases. From germline, CDR1 is SGHDT and CDR2 YYEEEE.

The CDR3: CASSEYRTGNYEQYF. CDR3 coding DNA: TGTGCCAGCAGTGAATATCGGACAGGGAATTACGAGCAGTACTTC. This chain joins TRBV25-1 and TRBJ2-7; 8 nucleotides line up with TRBD1. This CDR3 comprises 15 residues. Germline assignment: CDR1 MGHDK and CDR2 SYGVNS. V lost 0 bases and J lost 4; bases outside the gene matches: 5.

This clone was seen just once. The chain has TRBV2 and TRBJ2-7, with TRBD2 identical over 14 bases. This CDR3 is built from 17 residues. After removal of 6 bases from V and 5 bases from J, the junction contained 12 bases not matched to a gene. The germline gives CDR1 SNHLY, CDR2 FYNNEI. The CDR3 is CASRAGTSGSPIDEQYF. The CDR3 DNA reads TGTGCCAGCAGGGCCGGGACTAGCGGGAGCCCAATTGACGAGCAGTACTTC.

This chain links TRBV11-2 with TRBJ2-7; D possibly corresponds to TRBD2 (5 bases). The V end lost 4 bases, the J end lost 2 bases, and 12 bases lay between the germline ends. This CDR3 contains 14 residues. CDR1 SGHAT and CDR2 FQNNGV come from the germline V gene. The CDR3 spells CASSSGLTPYEQYF. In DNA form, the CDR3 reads TGTGCCAGCAGCTCAGGACTGACTCCCTACGAGCAGTACTTC.